This T cell receptor beta chain is from a study of control samples from healthy donors and cancer patients (dated by TCRdb to between 2020 and 2021). The germline ends are 11 bases apart after V is trimmed by 4 bases and J by 1 base. The cysteine opens and the phenylalanine closes a CDR3 of 15 amino acids. CDR3 DNA is the only sequence kept; it has 45 bases, read in frame from the first base. CDR1 is given as LGHDT and CDR2 as YNNKEL, both from the germline V gene (reference sequence). The protocol used for the library was the immunoSEQ multiplex PCR assay. TCRdb carries this immuneACCESS record with in-frame sequences only. Its versions omit some clonotypes, under half of them owing to an unresolved V gene in the studies checked, with the rest unexplained. In this sample the table shows some 49,000 clones, just over 90% of which occur a single time. In total, the top ten clones hold around 0.78% of the sample.

As concerns this clone: What antigen it recognizes has not been identified. Base qualities are not recorded, but no much larger clone differs from it by a single base.

Sequencing input: PBMCs. The chain was built from TRBV3-1 (or the pseudogene TRBV3-2) and TRBJ1-5, and TRBD1 may be the D gene, going by 5 matching bases. This receptor was taken from a man between 25 and 39 years old with colorectal cancer. The DNA reads as follows: TGTGCCAGCAGCCGTTACCGGGACAGCAATCAGCCCCAGCATTTT. This codes for CASSRYRDSNQPQHF.